The clone carrying this TCR beta chain was recorded a few times. What it binds is not known. This CDR3 comprises 12 residues. Trimming left V 7 bases short and J 7 bases short, with 14 bases between. Germline V gene lookup returns CDR1 SNHLY and CDR2 FYNNEI. These data are taken from a study of blood T cells in healthy people across ages. Points from the study as a whole: Per million T cells, TCR beta diversity dropped roughly linearly as age increased. Compared with aged donors, long-lived donors showed fewer expanded clones, suggesting selection. There was a strong correlation between TCR beta diversity and naive T cell percentage.

Total RNA was extracted at no less than 6 micrograms per sample. A second PCR of about 7 to 11 cycles used a sample-barcoded 5' primer and a J-beta primer mix. TCRdb re-derived calls from the 5' RACE reads in MiXCR, one entry per CDR3 protein. Of fewer than 900,000 distinct CDR3 sequences in the sample, approximately 35% are singletons; the top ten hold 10% to 15%. The receptor was isolated from a man aged 18 to 35 in good health. The sample taken for sequencing was blood. The rearrangement joins TRBV2 to TRBJ2-7; D gene unclear. The CDR3 DNA follows: TGTGCCAGCAACCCTGACACCAATGAGCAGTACTTC. It codes for CASNPDTNEQYF. The variable domain in full, with the rest retrieved from reference TRBV2 and TRBJ2-7, is EPEVTQTPSHQVTQMGQEVILRCVPISNHLYFYWYRQILGQKVEFLVSFYNNEISEKSEIFDDQFSVERPDGSNFTLKIRSTKLEDSAMYFCASNPDTNEQYFGPGTRLTVT.